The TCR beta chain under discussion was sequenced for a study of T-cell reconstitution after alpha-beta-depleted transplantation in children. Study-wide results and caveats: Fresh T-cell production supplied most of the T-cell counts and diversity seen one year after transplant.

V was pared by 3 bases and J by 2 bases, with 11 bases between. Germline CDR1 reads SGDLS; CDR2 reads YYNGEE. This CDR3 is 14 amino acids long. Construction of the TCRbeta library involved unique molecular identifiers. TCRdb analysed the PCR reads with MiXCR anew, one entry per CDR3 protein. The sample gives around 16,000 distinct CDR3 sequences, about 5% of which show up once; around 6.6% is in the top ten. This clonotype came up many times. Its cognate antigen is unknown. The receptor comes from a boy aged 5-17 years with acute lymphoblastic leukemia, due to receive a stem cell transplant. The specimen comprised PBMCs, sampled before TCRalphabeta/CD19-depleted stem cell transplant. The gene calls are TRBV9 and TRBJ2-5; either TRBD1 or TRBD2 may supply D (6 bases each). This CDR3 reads CASSGGDNQETQYF. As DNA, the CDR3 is TGTGCCAGCAGCGGGGGGGACAATCAAGAGACCCAGTACTTC.